The clone carrying this TCR beta chain was counted between two and nine times. Its antigen is unidentified. With a J-beta primer mix and a sample-barcoded 5' primer, a second PCR ran roughly 6 to 12 cycles. Each cDNA molecule carried a tag from a template-switch adaptor that contained 12 random nucleotides. In TCRdb, the 5' RACE reads were re-called with MiXCR into one record per CDR3 protein. The sample records some 700,000 distinct CDR3 sequences, roughly 20% being singletons. Extractions gave at least 5 micrograms of total RNA per sample. The sample comes from a study of blood T cells in healthy people across ages. Findings and caveats of the study: The lack of PBMC sorting stopped any conclusive naive versus antigen-experienced comparison.

This CDR3 has 15 residues. The germline gives CDR1 MNHNY, CDR2 SVGAGI (reference sequence). V shed 6 bases and J 2 bases; nucleotides not matched to a gene: 9. The chain employs TRBV6-6 and TRBJ1-2, with 7 positions matching TRBD1. This clonotype was obtained from a man aged 65 to 85 in good health. Sequencing was carried out using blood. CDR3 nucleotides: TGTGCCAGCAGCCCTACTGACAGGGCCAACTATGGCTACACCTTC. Protein product: CASSPTDRANYGYTF.